Each of the 11 T cell receptor beta chains below was sequenced from the same sample in a study of blood T cell repertoires in COVID-19. Profiled with immunoSEQ multiplex PCR; TCRdb holds only in-frame clones, not every one. The sample lists roughly 150,000 clones, around four fifths occurring once. Sequencing was performed on peripheral blood. Every receptor here comes from a man aged 70-80 years who had recovered from COVID-19.

The V and J genes are TRBV27 and TRBJ1-4; D possibly corresponds to TRBD1 (5 bases). V was cut by 8 bases and J by 7 bases, with 17 bases left in between. CDR1 is MNHEY and CDR2 is SMNVEV in the germline V gene (reference sequence). This CDR3 has 14 residues. The CDR3 spells CASQPRGPGEKLFF. CDR3 DNA: TGTGCCAGCCAACCGCGGGGCCCGGGTGAAAAACTGTTTTTT.

This clone was detected only a few times. The chain has TRBV5-1 and TRBJ2-2, with TRBD1 identical over 9 bases. The germline V gene has CDR1 SGHRS and CDR2 YFSETQ. The V segment lost 5 bases and the J segment 4 bases; nucleotides outside the gene matches: 12. The CDR3 has 17 residues. CDR3 sequence: CASRPPSGTGSTGELFF. The CDR3 region has the DNA TGCGCCAGCAGGCCCCCGTCCGGGACAGGGAGCACCGGGGAGCTGTTTTTT.

The gene calls are TRBV19 and TRBJ2-1; tentatively, D is TRBD2 (6 bases). Germline V gives CDR1 LNHDA, CDR2 SQIVND (reference sequence). CDR3 length: 17 residues. Trimming removed 3 bases at V and 7 bases at J, with 22 bases between. The CDR3 bases are TGTGCCAGTAGTATCGCAAAGGGAGGAGCCCAGAGGAATGAGCAGTTCTTC. Amino acid sequence: CASSIAKGGAQRNEQFF.

This clone was observed a few times. This chain joins TRBV27 and TRBJ2-3; D unresolved. Per germline, CDR1 MNHEY and CDR2 SMNVEV (reference sequence). The CDR3 is made up of 14 amino acids. Trimming removed 5 bases from V and 7 bases from J, with 16 bases in between. CDR3 sequence reads: CASSLQMAMNTQYF. The CDR3 bases are TGTGCCAGCAGTCTTCAAATGGCAATGAATACGCAGTATTTT.

The CDR3 bases are TGTGCCAGCAGCTTACTAGCGGGAGTGGCCGGGGAGCTGTTTTTT. Its protein product is CASSLLAGVAGELFF. This rearrangement joins TRBV7-6 to TRBJ2-2; 10 nucleotides align to TRBD2. The CDR3 has 15 amino acids. Germline loops: CDR1 SGHVS, CDR2 FNYEAQ. V dropped 2 bases and J dropped 6; count of bases not matched to a gene: 3.

This sequence joins TRBV11-2 and TRBJ2-5; TRBD1 matches 7 bases. CDR1 SGHAT and CDR2 FQNNGV come from the germline V gene. This CDR3 spans 14 amino acids. Trimming took 5 bases from V and 3 from J; bases not matched to a gene: 6. The CDR3 DNA is TGTGCCAGCAGCACCGGGACAGAGAAAGAGACCCAGTACTTC. This encodes CASSTGTEKETQYF.

J is TRBJ2-3 and V is TRBV6-6, with TRBD2 identical over 9 bases. Germline CDR1 and CDR2: MNHNY and SVGAGI (reference sequence). V gave up 7 bases and J gave up 1 base; unmatched junction bases: 0. This CDR3 has 13 amino acids. CDR3 bases: TGTGCCAGCATAGCGGGGGGCACAGATACGCAGTATTTT. This gives the protein CASIAGGTDTQYF.

The V call is TRBV7-8, the J call TRBJ2-2; D gene uncertain. Trimming removed 5 bases at V and 7 bases at J, with 5 bases between. The CDR3 contains 11 residues. Germline V gene data show CDR1 as SGHVS and CDR2 as FQNEAQ. The DNA of the CDR3 is TGTGCCAGCAGCCTTAACGGGGAGCTGTTTTTT. This gives the protein CASSLNGELFF.

The chain links TRBV3-1 (or the pseudogene TRBV3-2) to TRBJ1-2; D gene ambiguous. Trimming took 2 bases from V and 8 from J, leaving 15 bases between them. Germline V gives CDR1 LGHDT, CDR2 YNNKEL (reference sequence). The CDR3 has 14 residues. Written as DNA, the CDR3 is TGTGCCAGCAGCCAATCGCTCATTAGATCAGGCTACACCTTC. This sequence encodes CASSQSLIRSGYTF.

This clone was seen a single time. The chain combines TRBV2 with TRBJ2-7, with TRBD1 matching 7 bases. This CDR3 comprises 15 residues. The germline gives CDR1 SNHLY, CDR2 FYNNEI. Germline trimming cut 5 bases from V and 0 bases from J; bases unmatched to any gene: 7. The CDR3 nucleotides are TGTGCCAGCAGTTATCACGGGACAGACTCCTACGAGCAGTACTTC. Amino acid sequence: CASSYHGTDSYEQYF.

The chain uses TRBV5-1 and TRBJ2-7, with a possible D match to TRBD1 (6 bases). The germline CDR1 and CDR2 sequences are SGHRS and YFSETQ. The CDR3 runs 15 residues. V lost 0 bases and J 4 bases, leaving 14 bases between the germline ends. Here the CDR3 reads CASSLDGTPLYEQYF. The CDR3 DNA follows: TGCGCCAGCAGCTTGGATGGGACACCGCTTTACGAGCAGTACTTC. Full variable domain (remainder filled in from reference TRBV5-1 and TRBJ2-7): KAGVTQTPRYLIKTRGQQVTLSCSPISGHRSVSWYQQTPGQGLQFLFEYFSETQRNKGNFPGRFSGRQFSNSRSEMNVSTLELGDSALYLCASSLDGTPLYEQYFGPGTRLTVT.